The 32 T cell receptor beta chains listed next were all sequenced from one sample in a study of blood T cell repertoires in COVID-19 (dated by TCRdb to the early 2020s). The method was the immunoSEQ multiplex PCR assay. TCRdb carries this immuneACCESS record with in-frame sequences only. Its versions omit some clonotypes, under half of them owing to an unresolved V gene in the studies checked, with the rest unexplained. In all, the sample holds some 370,000 clones, and 80% to 85% of those were seen once. The ten largest clones take up about 4.8% of the sample. Sequencing was done on a sample of PBMCs or T cells enriched from blood (not recorded which). Receptors were obtained from a woman between 50 and 59 years old who had recovered from COVID-19.

The chain employs TRBV5-1 and TRBJ1-6; 10 bases map to TRBD1. The CDR3 covers 14 residues. Germline V CDR1 and CDR2: SGHRS, YFSETQ. Trimming cost V 6 bases and J 11 bases; bases outside gene matches: 8. CDR3 sequence reads: CASTLGTGVTPLHF. The CDR3 DNA sequence: TGCGCCAGCACTCTTGGGACAGGGGTGACACCCCTCCACTTT.

The CDR3 loop is CASSPPEREGPGVTDTQYF. The CDR3 coding sequence is TGTGCCAGCAGTCCCCCAGAGCGGGAGGGCCCAGGAGTCACAGATACGCAGTATTTT. The rearrangement uses TRBV6-2 or TRBV6-3 and TRBJ2-3, with 10 positions matching TRBD2. The germline V gene encodes CDR1 MNHEY and CDR2 SVGEGT. The CDR3 is 19 residues long. The junction had 16 bases not matched to a gene; V was cut back by 5 bases and J by 2 bases.

The gene calls are TRBV9 and TRBJ2-2; 7 positions match TRBD2. V gave up 2 bases and J gave up 6 bases; unmatched junction bases: 16. CDR1 and CDR2 from the germline V gene are SGDLS and YYNGEE. This CDR3 spans 18 amino acids. This CDR3 reads CASSVAPWGRAGSGELFF. In nucleotides, the CDR3 is TGTGCCAGCAGCGTGGCGCCTTGGGGGAGGGCCGGTTCCGGGGAGCTGTTTTTT.

The V call is TRBV29-1, the J call TRBJ1-4; 8 nucleotides align to TRBD1. CDR1 and CDR2 (germline): SQVTM, ANQGSEA. With 7 bases clipped from V and 4 bases from J, the junction kept 5 bases outside the gene matches. The CDR3 is made up of 13 amino acids. CDR3 DNA sequence: TGCAGCGCCCGGGACAGGATTAATGAAAAACTGTTTTTT. Translated: CSARDRINEKLFF.

The rearrangement links TRBV28 to TRBJ2-5; no definite D call. V lost 8 bases and J lost 5, with 9 bases in between. CDR1 and CDR2 from the germline V gene are MDHEN and SYDVKM. The CDR3 consists of 11 residues. Here the CDR3 reads CASLQYETQYF. The DNA of the CDR3 is TGTGCCAGCCTCCAGTACGAGACCCAGTACTTC. The variable domain in full, with the rest retrieved from reference TRBV28 and TRBJ2-5, is DVKVTQSSRYLVKRTGEKVFLECVQDMDHENMFWYRQDPGLGLRLIYFSYDVKMKEKGDIPEGYSVSREKKERFSLILESASTNQTSMYLCASLQYETQYFGPGTRLLVL.

This chain uses TRBV2 with TRBJ2-7, with a tentative D call TRBD1 (6 bases). Trimming shortened V by 6 bases and J by 6 bases, and 12 bases separated the two germline ends. Germline assignment: CDR1 SNHLY and CDR2 FYNNEI. The CDR3 is 12 residues long. The CDR3 protein is CASSSQGFEQYF. The CDR3 DNA is TGTGCCAGCAGCTCCCAGGGGTTCGAGCAGTACTTC.

The rearrangement links TRBV28 to TRBJ1-5; TRBD1 might be the D (6 bases). This CDR3 contains 15 residues. Germline CDR1 reads MDHEN; CDR2 reads SYDVKM. The V end lost 3 bases, the J end lost 5 bases, and 14 bases lay between the germline ends. CDR3 in DNA: TGTGCCAGCAGTTTTCGGGGGGCGAAGGATCAGCCCCAGCATTTT. Residues: CASSFRGAKDQPQHF.

The rearrangement joins TRBV7-8 to TRBJ1-2; 8 bases fit TRBD1. The CDR3 consists of 15 residues. With V trimmed by 4 bases and J by 2 bases, 6 bases remained unmatched. Germline V gene lookup returns CDR1 SGHVS and CDR2 FQNEAQ. CDR3 sequence: CASSSDRALNYGYTF. In DNA form, the CDR3 reads TGTGCCAGCAGCTCGGACAGGGCTCTCAACTATGGCTACACCTTC.

This clone came up once. The V gene is TRBV7-3, the J gene TRBJ2-1; 13 bases align to TRBD2. Germline CDR1 reads SGHTA; CDR2 reads FQGTGA. The CDR3 consists of 16 residues. V lost 0 bases and J lost 5; bases outside the gene matches: 1. The CDR3 reads CASSLTGLAGHNEQFF. CDR3 coding DNA: TGTGCCAGCAGCTTAACGGGACTAGCGGGACACAATGAGCAGTTCTTC.

The chain recombines TRBV2 with TRBJ1-6; 7 bases agree with TRBD1. Looked up from germline, CDR1 is SNHLY and CDR2 is FYNNEI. J lost 12 bases, V lost 6 bases, and 5 bases had no gene match. The length of the CDR3 is 12 residues. The DNA of the CDR3 is TGTGCCAGCAGCTCGGGACAGTTACCCCTCCACTTT. Amino acid sequence: CASSSGQLPLHF.

Regarding this clone: Other DNA sequences in the same sample also yield this CDR3. J is TRBJ1-5 and V is TRBV12-3 or TRBV12-4; D is possibly TRBD1 (5 bases). CDR3 length: 12 amino acids. V was cut by 3 bases and J by 9 bases, with 9 bases left in between. CDR3 in amino acids: CASSFSGGPQHF. The CDR3 DNA reads as TGTGCCAGCAGTTTCTCCGGGGGGCCCCAGCATTTT.

The chain has TRBV3-1 (or the pseudogene TRBV3-2) and TRBJ2-7; the D gene is possibly TRBD2 (5 bases). Trimming removed 6 bases at V and 7 bases at J, with 22 bases between. CDR1 and CDR2 from the germline V gene are LGHDT and YNNKEL (reference sequence). The CDR3 contains 15 residues. The CDR3 DNA reads TGTGCCAGCAGAAACTCCGGGGTACGGACGGCAGAGCAGTACTTC. Its protein product is CASRNSGVRTAEQYF.

The rearrangement joins TRBV4-3 to TRBJ2-5; D call uncertain. V was clipped by 0 bases and J by 3 bases, with 5 bases between them. The CDR3 is made up of 13 amino acids. Germline CDR1 is LGHNA and CDR2 is YSLEER. This CDR3 reads CASSQDLEETQYF. DNA of the CDR3: TGCGCCAGCAGCCAAGACCTAGAAGAGACCCAGTACTTC.

This clone was counted once. Germline is not matched at one junction end, which may reflect a read error. This sequence joins TRBV7-2 and TRBJ2-3; no definite D call. This CDR3 is built from 13 residues. Germline CDR1 and CDR2: SGHTA and FQGNSA. DNA for the CDR3: TGTGCCAGCAGCTTAGGGTCCCGCCGGTTTCAAGTATTT. Its protein is CASSLGSRRFQVF.

This clone was counted once. The chain joins TRBV9 to TRBJ2-3, with D tentatively TRBD2 (5 bases). Germline V gene sequence: CDR1 SGDLS, CDR2 YYNGEE. Trimming left V 0 bases short and J 0 bases short, with 8 bases between. This CDR3 is built from 15 residues. DNA for the CDR3: TGTGCCAGCAGCGTAGAAGCGGCTAGCACAGATACGCAGTATTTT. It specifies CASSVEAASTDTQYF.

This clone was observed a single time. The chain is built from TRBV7-3 and TRBJ2-3, with 10 bases lining up with TRBD1. V dropped 2 bases and J dropped 6; count of bases not matched to a gene: 8. The germline V gene encodes CDR1 SGHTA and CDR2 FQGTGA. This CDR3 has 16 amino acids. CDR3 nucleotide sequence: TGTGCCAGCAGCTTAGGGAGACAGGGGGCTGGGGATACGCAGTATTTT. Protein product: CASSLGRQGAGDTQYF.

The gene calls are TRBV7-3 and TRBJ1-2; 7 bases fit TRBD1. The germline gives CDR1 SGHTA, CDR2 FQGTGA. Losses at the gene ends were 4 bases for V and 5 bases for J; bases not matched to a gene: 16. The CDR3 length is 17 residues. CDR3 amino acids: CASSSQTGVGTAYGYTF. The CDR3 DNA reads as TGTGCCAGCAGCTCCCAAACAGGAGTGGGGACAGCGTATGGCTACACCTTC.

The chain has TRBV6-2 or TRBV6-3 and TRBJ2-3, with D possibly TRBD1 on 7 matching bases. CDR3 length: 15 residues. Germline CDR1 and CDR2: MNHEY and SVGEGT. V lost 0 bases to trimming and J lost 4 bases, with 11 bases between them. CDR3 in amino acids: CASSYSSRGADTQYF. The CDR3 coding sequence is TGTGCCAGCAGTTACTCCTCCAGGGGGGCAGATACGCAGTATTTT.

V gene TRBV25-1 combines with J gene TRBJ1-6; D remains unclear. Germline CDR1 and CDR2: MGHDK and SYGVNS. Trimming cost V 5 bases and J 9 bases, with 14 bases left between them. This CDR3 is 14 amino acids long. The CDR3 sequence: CASSNPHGVSPLHF. CDR3 nucleotides: TGTGCCAGCAGTAACCCCCACGGGGTTTCACCCCTCCACTTT.

In regard to this clone: Other DNA sequences in this sample translate to the same CDR3. This rearrangement joins TRBV5-1 to TRBJ1-1; D gene unclear. The CDR3 is 13 residues long. Germline CDR1 is SGHRS and CDR2 is YFSETQ. The V end was cut by 0 bases, the J end by 5 bases, with 8 bases between. The CDR3 DNA follows: TGCGCCAGCAGCTTGGGTCGCGGGACTGAAGCTTTCTTT. It yields the protein CASSLGRGTEAFF. Full variable domain (outside the CDR3, taken from reference TRBV5-1 and TRBJ1-1): KAGVTQTPRYLIKTRGQQVTLSCSPISGHRSVSWYQQTPGQGLQFLFEYFSETQRNKGNFPGRFSGRQFSNSRSEMNVSTLELGDSALYLCASSLGRGTEAFFGQGTRLTVV.

Worth noting for this clone: Other DNA sequences in this sample translate to the same CDR3. V gene TRBV27 combines with J gene TRBJ1-2; a weak D match, TRBD1 (5 bases). CDR3 length equals 13 residues. Trimming shortened V by 2 bases and J by 1 base, and 5 bases separated the two germline ends. Germline V lookup: CDR1 MNHEY, CDR2 SMNVEV (reference sequence). CDR3 in DNA: TGTGCCAGCAGTTTAGACAGTAACTATGGCTACACCTTC. Residues: CASSLDSNYGYTF.

The V gene is TRBV6-5, the J gene TRBJ2-3, with D possibly TRBD2 on 5 matching bases. Germline V gene data show CDR1 as MNHEY and CDR2 as SVGAGI. V lost 6 bases and J lost 3, with 16 bases in between. The CDR3 runs 15 residues. The CDR3 here is CASSTNGKSTDTQYF. CDR3 coding DNA: TGTGCCAGCAGCACAAACGGGAAATCGACAGATACGCAGTATTTT.

The CDR3 protein is CASSDFSGANTGELFF. CDR3 DNA sequence: TGTGCCAGCAGCGACTTCAGCGGGGCGAACACCGGGGAGCTGTTTTTT. The chain links TRBV11-3 to TRBJ2-2; 7 positions agree with TRBD2. This CDR3 is 16 amino acids long. In germline, CDR1 is SGHNT, CDR2 YENEEA. V gave up 5 bases and J gave up 0 bases; unmatched junction bases: 6.

The rearrangement links TRBV18 to TRBJ1-4; 8 bases are shared with TRBD1. CDR3 length: 14 residues. The germline V gene has CDR1 KGHSH and CDR2 LQKENI. Trimming removed 4 bases from V and 8 bases from J; junction bases left unmatched: 6. The CDR3, as DNA: TGTGCCAGCTCACTGACAGGGGAGAGCGAAAAACTGTTTTTT. Translated, it gives CASSLTGESEKLFF.

The chain carries TRBV15 and TRBJ1-1, with 7 nucleotides matching TRBD1. Per the germline V gene, CDR1 is LNHNV and CDR2 is YYDKDF (reference sequence). The ends lost 0 bases at V and 6 bases at J; junction bases unmatched: 7. The length of the CDR3 is 15 residues. The CDR3 bases are TGTGCCACCAGCAGAGAGACAGGGAGGCTTCCTGAAGCTTTCTTT. Its translation is CATSRETGRLPEAFF.

The chain links TRBV3-1 (or the pseudogene TRBV3-2) to TRBJ1-1; D is ambiguous. With 0 bases removed from V and 9 bases from J, the gap between germline ends came to 11 bases. The CDR3 sequence is 13 residues long. CDR1 is LGHDT and CDR2 is YNNKEL in the germline V gene (reference sequence). The CDR3 DNA is TGTGCCAGCAGCCAAGATCAAGTGGCCAAAGCTTTCTTT. This translates into CASSQDQVAKAFF.

This sequence joins TRBV6-2 or TRBV6-3 and TRBJ2-1; possibly TRBD2 for D (6 bases). There are 13 residues in the CDR3. CDR1 and CDR2 (germline): MNHEY, SVGEGT. V lost 0 bases and J lost 9, with 9 bases in between. The CDR3 bases are TGTGCCAGCAGTTACTCGTCCGGGGGTGAGCAGTTCTTC. This encodes CASSYSSGGEQFF.

This chain joins TRBV5-4 and TRBJ1-2, with TRBD1 matching 7 bases. The CDR3 loop spans 13 amino acids. Germline V gene lookup returns CDR1 SGHNT and CDR2 YYREEE (reference sequence). The V and J ends lost 3 bases and 4 bases, in that order; junction bases with no gene match: 3. The CDR3 loop reads CASSYGTVYGYTF. CDR3 DNA sequence: TGTGCCAGCAGCTACGGGACAGTCTATGGCTACACCTTC.

The chain recombines TRBV5-5 with TRBJ2-7; 8 positions match TRBD1. Trimming at V came to 1 base and at J to 5 bases, leaving 8 bases not matched to a gene. The germline gives CDR1 SGHKS, CDR2 YYEKEE (reference sequence). This CDR3 has 15 residues. The CDR3 region has the DNA TGTGCCAGCAGCTTGAACCCGGGACAGGCTGACGAGCAGTACTTC. It yields the protein CASSLNPGQADEQYF.

This clone has just a few counts. The gene calls are TRBV7-3 and TRBJ1-1; maybe TRBD1 (6 bases). The CDR3 contains 15 residues. Trimming left V 5 bases short and J 0 bases short, with 13 bases between. Germline values: CDR1 SGHTA, CDR2 FQGTGA. The CDR3 sequence is CASSRLGQLNTEAFF. CDR3 nucleotides: TGTGCCAGCAGCCGACTCGGACAGCTGAACACTGAAGCTTTCTTT.

The chain employs TRBV6-6 and TRBJ2-7; 8 bases fit TRBD1. With V trimmed by 6 bases and J by 3 bases, 10 bases remained unmatched. The germline V gene has CDR1 MNHNY and CDR2 SVGAGI (reference sequence). The CDR3 consists of 15 residues. CDR3 in amino acids: CASRNGQGADYEQYF. DNA of the CDR3: TGTGCCAGCAGAAATGGACAGGGTGCCGACTACGAGCAGTACTTC.

The chain is built from TRBV7-2 and TRBJ1-2; unclear D gene. Trimming left V 4 bases short and J 6 bases short, with 15 bases between. Germline V gives CDR1 SGHTA, CDR2 FQGNSA. The CDR3 sequence is 14 residues long. CDR3: CASSSWLGLDGYTF. The CDR3 nucleotides read TGTGCCAGCAGCTCTTGGCTTGGGCTCGATGGCTACACCTTC.